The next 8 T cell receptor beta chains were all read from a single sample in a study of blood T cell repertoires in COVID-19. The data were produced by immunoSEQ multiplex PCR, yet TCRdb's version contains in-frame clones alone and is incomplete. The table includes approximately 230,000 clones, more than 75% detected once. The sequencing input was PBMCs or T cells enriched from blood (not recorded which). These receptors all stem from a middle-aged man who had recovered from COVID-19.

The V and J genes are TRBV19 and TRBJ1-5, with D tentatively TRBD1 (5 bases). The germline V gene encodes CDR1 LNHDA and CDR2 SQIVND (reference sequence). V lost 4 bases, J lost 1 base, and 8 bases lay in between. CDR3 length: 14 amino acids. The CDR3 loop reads CASSTGGSNQPQHF. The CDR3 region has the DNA TGTGCCAGTAGTACTGGGGGGAGCAATCAGCCCCAGCATTTT. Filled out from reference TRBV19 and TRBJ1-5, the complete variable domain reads DGGITQSPKYLFRKEGQNVTLSCEQNLNHDAMYWYRQDPGQGLRLIYYSQIVNDFQKGDIAEGYSVSREKKESFPLTVTSAQKNPTAFYLCASSTGGSNQPQHFGDGTRLSIL.

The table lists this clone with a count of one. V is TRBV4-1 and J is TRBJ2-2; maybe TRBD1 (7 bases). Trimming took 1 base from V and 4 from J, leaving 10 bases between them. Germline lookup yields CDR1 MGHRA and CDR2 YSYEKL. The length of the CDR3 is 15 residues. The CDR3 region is CASSQVQGGTGELFF. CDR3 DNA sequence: TGCGCCAGCAGCCAAGTGCAGGGGGGCACCGGGGAGCTGTTTTTT.

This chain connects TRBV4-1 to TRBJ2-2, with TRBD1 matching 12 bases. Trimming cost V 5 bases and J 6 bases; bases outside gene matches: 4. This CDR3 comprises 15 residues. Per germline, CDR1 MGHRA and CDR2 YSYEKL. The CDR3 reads CASSEGTGGAGELFF. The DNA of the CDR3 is TGCGCCAGCAGCGAAGGGACAGGGGGCGCCGGGGAGCTGTTTTTT.

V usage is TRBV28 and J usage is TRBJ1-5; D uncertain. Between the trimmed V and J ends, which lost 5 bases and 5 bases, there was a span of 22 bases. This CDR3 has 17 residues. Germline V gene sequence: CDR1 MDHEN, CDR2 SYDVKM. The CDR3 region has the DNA TGTGCCAGCAGTCCGCCCCGGGGAGTCCCGGGCGATCAGCCCCAGCATTTT. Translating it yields CASSPPRGVPGDQPQHF.

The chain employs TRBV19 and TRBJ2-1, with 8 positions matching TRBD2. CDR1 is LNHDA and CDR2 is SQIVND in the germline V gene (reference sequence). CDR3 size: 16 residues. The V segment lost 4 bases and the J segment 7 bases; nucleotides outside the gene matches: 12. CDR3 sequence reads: CASSTPGRDSRNEQFF. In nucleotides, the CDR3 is TGTGCCAGTAGTACTCCCGGGAGGGATTCGAGGAATGAGCAGTTCTTC.

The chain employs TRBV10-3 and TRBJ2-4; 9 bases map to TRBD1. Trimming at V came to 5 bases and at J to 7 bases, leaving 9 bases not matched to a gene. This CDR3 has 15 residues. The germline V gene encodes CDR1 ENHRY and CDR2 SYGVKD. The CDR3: CAISLKQGASNIQYF. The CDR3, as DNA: TGTGCCATCAGTTTAAAACAGGGGGCGTCGAACATTCAGTACTTC.

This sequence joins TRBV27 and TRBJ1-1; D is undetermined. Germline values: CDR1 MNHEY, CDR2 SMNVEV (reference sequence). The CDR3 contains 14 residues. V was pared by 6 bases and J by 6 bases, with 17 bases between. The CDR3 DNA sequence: TGTGCCAGCAGCCCCTTATCCGCCACGGCTGAAGCTTTCTTT. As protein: CASSPLSATAEAFF.

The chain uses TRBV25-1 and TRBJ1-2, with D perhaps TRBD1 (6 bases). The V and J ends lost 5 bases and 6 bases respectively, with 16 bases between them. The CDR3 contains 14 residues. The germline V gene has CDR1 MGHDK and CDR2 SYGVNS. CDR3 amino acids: CASSHPSTGDGYTF. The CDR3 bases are TGTGCCAGCAGTCATCCATCGACAGGCGATGGCTACACCTTC.